This T cell receptor beta chain was observed in a study of T-cell memory formation after mild COVID-19. Study results and caveats: Memory cells collected pre-infection included some clones that later responded, suggesting cross-reactive memory joined. A balance of CD4 and CD8 characterized clones contracting day 15 to 85, whereas later expanders leaned CD4+. Second-wave clones that peaked on day 37 lacked confirmed SARS-CoV-2 specificity.

TCRdb analysed the 5' RACE reads with MiXCR anew, one entry per CDR3 protein. The sample carries about 320,000 distinct CDR3 sequences, roughly an eighth recorded once. This clonotype came up a few times. Antigen: not known. This TCR came from a man aged 18 to 30 who had mild COVID-19 (a few samples of this study predate the infection). Cell type and time point are not known. Sequencing was carried out using PBMCs or a T cell subset sorted from them (not recorded which).

The CDR3 region has the DNA TGCGCCAGCAGCTTGGCCGGGGGTCCGAACACAGATACGCAGTATTTT. Its protein is CASSLAGGPNTDTQYF. The chain uses TRBV5-1 and TRBJ2-3, with D possibly being TRBD2 (6 bases). CDR3 length: 16 amino acids. V was shortened by 0 bases and J by 2 bases, with 13 bases between the two germline ends. Germline CDR1 SGHRS, CDR2 YFSETQ.